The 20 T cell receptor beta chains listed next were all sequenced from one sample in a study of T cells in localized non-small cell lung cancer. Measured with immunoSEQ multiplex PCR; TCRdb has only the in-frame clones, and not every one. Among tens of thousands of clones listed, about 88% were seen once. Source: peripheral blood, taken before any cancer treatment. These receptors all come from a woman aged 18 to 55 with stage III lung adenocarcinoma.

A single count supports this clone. This chain's CDR3 is CASSLDRGKETQYF. In DNA form, the CDR3 reads TGTGCCAGCAGCCTGGACCGGGGTAAAGAGACCCAGTACTTC. J is TRBJ2-5 and V is TRBV7-6; possibly TRBD2 for D (5 bases). There are 14 residues in the CDR3. In germline, CDR1 is SGHVS, CDR2 FNYEAQ. Between the trimmed V and J ends, which lost 5 bases and 3 bases, there was a span of 13 bases.

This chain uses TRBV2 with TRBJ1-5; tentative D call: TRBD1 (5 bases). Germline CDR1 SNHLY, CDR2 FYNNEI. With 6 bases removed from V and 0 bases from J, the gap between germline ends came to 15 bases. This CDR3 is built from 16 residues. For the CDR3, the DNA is TGTGCCAGCAGGGGGGGGACTATCCCTAGCAATCAGCCCCAGCATTTT. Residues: CASRGGTIPSNQPQHF.

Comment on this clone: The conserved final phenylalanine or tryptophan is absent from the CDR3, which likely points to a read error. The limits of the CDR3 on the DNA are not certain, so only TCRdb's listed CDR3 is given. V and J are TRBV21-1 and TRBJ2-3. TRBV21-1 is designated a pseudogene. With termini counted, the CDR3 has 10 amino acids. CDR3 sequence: CASTGGGQGS.

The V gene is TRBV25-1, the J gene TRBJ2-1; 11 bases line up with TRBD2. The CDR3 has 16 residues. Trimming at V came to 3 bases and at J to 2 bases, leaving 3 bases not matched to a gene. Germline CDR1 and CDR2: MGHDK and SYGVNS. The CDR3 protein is CASSDETSGTYNEQFF. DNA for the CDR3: TGTGCCAGCAGTGATGAGACTAGCGGGACCTACAATGAGCAGTTCTTC.

This CDR3 reads CASSTRQGRAFF. The CDR3 DNA is TGTGCCAGTAGTACCCGTCAGGGACGAGCTTTCTTT. The genes are TRBV19 and TRBJ1-1, with a possible D match to TRBD1 (5 bases). V was cut by 4 bases and J by 10 bases, with 13 bases left in between. This CDR3 comprises 12 residues. The V gene's germline CDR1 is LNHDA and CDR2 SQIVND (reference sequence).

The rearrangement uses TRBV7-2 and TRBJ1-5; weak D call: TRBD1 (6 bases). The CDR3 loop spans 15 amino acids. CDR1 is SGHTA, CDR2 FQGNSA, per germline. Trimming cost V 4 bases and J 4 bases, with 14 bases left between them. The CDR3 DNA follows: TGTGCCAGCAGCTCGGACAGTGTTGGAAATCAGCCCCAGCATTTT. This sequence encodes CASSSDSVGNQPQHF.

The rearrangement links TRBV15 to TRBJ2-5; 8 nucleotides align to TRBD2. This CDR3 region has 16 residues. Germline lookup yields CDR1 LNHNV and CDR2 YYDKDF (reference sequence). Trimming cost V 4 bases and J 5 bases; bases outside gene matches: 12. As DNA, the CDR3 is TGTGCCACCAGCACTTTAAGCGGGGGCCTCGGGGAGACCCAGTACTTC. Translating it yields CATSTLSGGLGETQYF.

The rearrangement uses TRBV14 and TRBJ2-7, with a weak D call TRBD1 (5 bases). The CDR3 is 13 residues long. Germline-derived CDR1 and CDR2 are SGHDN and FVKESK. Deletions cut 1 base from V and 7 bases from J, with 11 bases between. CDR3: CASSQGFRGEQYF. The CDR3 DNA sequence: TGTGCCAGCAGCCAAGGGTTTAGGGGTGAGCAGTACTTC.

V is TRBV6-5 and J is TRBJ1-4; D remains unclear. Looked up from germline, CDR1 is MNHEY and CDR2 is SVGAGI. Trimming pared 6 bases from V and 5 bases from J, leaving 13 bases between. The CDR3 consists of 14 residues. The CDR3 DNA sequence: TGTGCCAGCAGCATGAGGGTCTGGAATGAAAAACTGTTTTTT. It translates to CASSMRVWNEKLFF.

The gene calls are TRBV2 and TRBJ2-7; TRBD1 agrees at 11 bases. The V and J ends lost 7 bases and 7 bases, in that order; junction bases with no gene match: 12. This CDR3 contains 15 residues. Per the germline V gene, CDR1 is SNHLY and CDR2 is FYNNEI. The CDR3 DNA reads TGTGCCAGCACTTCACCGGGACAGGGGGTATGGGAGCAGTACTTC. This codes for CASTSPGQGVWEQYF. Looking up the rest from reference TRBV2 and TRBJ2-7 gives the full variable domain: EPEVTQTPSHQVTQMGQEVILRCVPISNHLYFYWYRQILGQKVEFLVSFYNNEISEKSEIFDDQFSVERPDGSNFTLKIRSTKLEDSAMYFCASTSPGQGVWEQYFGPGTRLTVT.

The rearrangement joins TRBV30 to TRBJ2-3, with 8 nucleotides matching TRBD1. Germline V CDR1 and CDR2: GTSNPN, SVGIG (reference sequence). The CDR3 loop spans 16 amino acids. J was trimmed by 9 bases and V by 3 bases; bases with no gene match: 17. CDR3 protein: CAWSPQGRGPPGTQYF. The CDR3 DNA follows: TGTGCCTGGAGCCCTCAGGGCAGGGGGCCCCCGGGCACGCAGTATTTT.

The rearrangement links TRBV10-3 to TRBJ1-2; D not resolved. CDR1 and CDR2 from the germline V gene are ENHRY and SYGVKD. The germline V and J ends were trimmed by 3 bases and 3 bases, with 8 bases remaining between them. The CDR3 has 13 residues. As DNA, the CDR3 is TGTGCCATCAGTGAAGATGGGGACTATGGCTACACCTTC. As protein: CAISEDGDYGYTF.

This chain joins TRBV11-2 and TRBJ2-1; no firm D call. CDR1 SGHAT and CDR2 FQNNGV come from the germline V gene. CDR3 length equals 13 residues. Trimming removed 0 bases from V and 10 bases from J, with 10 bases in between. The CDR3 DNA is TGTGCCAGCAGCTTAGAATTATTGGGAGAGCAGTTCTTC. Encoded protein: CASSLELLGEQFF.

The CDR3 DNA reads TGTGCCAGCAGCTTAAGAACCTCAGATACGCAGTATTTT. As protein: CASSLRTSDTQYF. The chain combines TRBV7-2 with TRBJ2-3; D ambiguous. Germline values: CDR1 SGHTA, CDR2 FQGNSA. CDR3 length equals 13 residues. Between the trimmed V and J ends, which lost 2 bases and 4 bases, there was a span of 7 bases. The entire variable domain, with the rest obtained from reference TRBV7-2 and TRBJ2-3, is as follows: GAGVSQSPSNKVTEKGKDVELRCDPISGHTALYWYRQSLGQGLEFLIYFQGNSAPDKSGLPSDRFSAERTGGSVSTLTIQRTQQEDSAVYLCASSLRTSDTQYFGPGTRLTVL.

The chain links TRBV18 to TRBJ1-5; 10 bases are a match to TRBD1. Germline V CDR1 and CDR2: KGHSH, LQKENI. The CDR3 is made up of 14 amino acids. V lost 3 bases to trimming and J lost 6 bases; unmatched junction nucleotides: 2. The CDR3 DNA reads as TGTGCCAGCTCACCCGGACAGGGGGTTCAGCCCCAGCATTTT. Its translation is CASSPGQGVQPQHF.

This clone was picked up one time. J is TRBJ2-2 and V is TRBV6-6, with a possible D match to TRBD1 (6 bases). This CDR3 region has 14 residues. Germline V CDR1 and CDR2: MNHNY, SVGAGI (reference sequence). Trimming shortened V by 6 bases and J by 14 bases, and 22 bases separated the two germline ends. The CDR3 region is CASRFEPGDRVLFF. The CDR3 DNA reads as TGTGCCAGCAGGTTCGAACCAGGGGATAGGGTCCTGTTTTTT.

The CDR3 DNA follows: TGTGCCTGGAGTACCCAGGGAGCGGGAGTTTACAATGAGCAGTTCTTC. It specifies CAWSTQGAGVYNEQFF. The chain links TRBV30 to TRBJ2-1; 8 bases are shared with TRBD2. The CDR3 contains 16 residues. The germline gives CDR1 GTSNPN, CDR2 SVGIG (reference sequence). With V trimmed by 2 bases and J by 4 bases, 10 bases remained unmatched.

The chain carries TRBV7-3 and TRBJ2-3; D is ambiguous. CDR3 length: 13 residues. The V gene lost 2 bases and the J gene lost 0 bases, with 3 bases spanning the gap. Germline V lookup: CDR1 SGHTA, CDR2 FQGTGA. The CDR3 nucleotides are TGTGCCAGCAGCTTAGCCAGCACAGATACGCAGTATTTT. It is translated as CASSLASTDTQYF.

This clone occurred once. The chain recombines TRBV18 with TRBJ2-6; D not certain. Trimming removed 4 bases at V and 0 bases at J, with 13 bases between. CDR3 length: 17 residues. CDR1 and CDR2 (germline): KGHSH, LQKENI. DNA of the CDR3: TGTGCCAGCTCACAGGCCCCGCCATTCTCTGGGGCCAACGTCCTGACTTTC. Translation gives CASSQAPPFSGANVLTF.

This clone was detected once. CDR3 sequence: CASSQDSNEQFF. The CDR3 DNA follows: TGTGCCAGCTCACAAGACAGCAATGAGCAGTTCTTC. The V gene is TRBV18, the J gene TRBJ2-1, with D possibly being TRBD1 (5 bases). Germline assignment: CDR1 KGHSH and CDR2 LQKENI. Trimming shortened V by 4 bases and J by 6 bases, and 7 bases separated the two germline ends. This CDR3 spans 12 amino acids.